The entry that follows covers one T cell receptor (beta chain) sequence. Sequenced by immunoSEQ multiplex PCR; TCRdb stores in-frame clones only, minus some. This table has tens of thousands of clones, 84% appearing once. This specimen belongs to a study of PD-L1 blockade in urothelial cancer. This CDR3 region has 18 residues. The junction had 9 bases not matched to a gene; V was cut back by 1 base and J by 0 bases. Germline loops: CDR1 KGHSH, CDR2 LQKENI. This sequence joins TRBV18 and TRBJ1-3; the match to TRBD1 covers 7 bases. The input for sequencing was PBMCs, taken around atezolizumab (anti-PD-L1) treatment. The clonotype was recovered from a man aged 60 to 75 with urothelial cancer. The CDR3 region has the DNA TGTGCCAGCTCACCACGGGGTCCGGGACAGTTCTCTGGAAACACCATATATTTT. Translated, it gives CASSPRGPGQFSGNTIYF.